These T cell receptor beta chains were read from a single sample in a study of cytomegalovirus exposure and HLA in healthy donors. TCRdb's copy holds only in-frame clones and misses some; the assay was immunoSEQ multiplex PCR. This sample has about 230,000 clones; about 85% occur once, and the top ten carry around 1.4%. Input material: PBMCs. The receptors shown here come from a human donor in good health. Both conserved end residues are part of each CDR3.

v_gene,j_gene,CDR3aa
TRBV4-3,TRBJ1-4,CASSIRDREAEKLFF
TRBV19,TRBJ1-2,CASTKTGGYGYTF
TRBV7-7,TRBJ2-3,CASSPRVAESTDTQYF
TRBV7-3,TRBJ2-3,CASSLSTGPNPLITDTQYF
TRBV7-2,TRBJ2-5,CASSQRASGIQETQYF
TRBV9,TRBJ1-2,CASSVEGQGLDGYTF
TRBV9,TRBJ2-1,CASSFIDNEQFF
TRBV11-2,TRBJ2-5,CASSLLLLAGGMAETQYF
TRBV4-3,TRBJ2-3,CASSLSAGSTDTQYF
TRBV7-8,TRBJ2-1,CASSPTRGGDEQFF
TRBV9,TRBJ2-5,CASSPSGGLVETQYF
TRBV5-1,TRBJ2-5,CASRAGLETQYF
TRBV30,TRBJ2-7,CAWRPRLAGGYEQYF
TRBV2,TRBJ1-1,CASSAMGQVNTEAFF
TRBV5-3,TRBJ2-2,CARSLDPAPGLAHTGELFF
TRBV15,TRBJ2-3,CATSRGWESLSSTDTQYF
TRBV28,TRBJ2-7,CASSFRDRVGYEQYF
TRBV7-9,TRBJ2-2,CASSWTGTTGGALFF
TRBV29-1,TRBJ1-1,CSVENWDRGRTEAFF
TRBV29-1,TRBJ1-1,CSVEAGTGYPYNTEAFF
TRBV7-9,TRBJ1-3,CASSLAGTGSRNTIYF
TRBV28,TRBJ1-1,CASSFGWEDPEAFF
TRBV4-1,TRBJ1-5,CASSQDPRQGARNQPQHF
TRBV4-1,TRBJ1-2,CASSQSGQGDYGYTF
TRBV6-1,TRBJ2-3,CASSVRLNTDTQYF
TRBV19,TRBJ2-1,CASSMRATVSSYNEQFF
TRBV7-8,TRBJ2-1,CASSLIRLAGGGEQFF
TRBV6-1,TRBJ2-1,CASSEGLVWEQFF
TRBV7-9,TRBJ2-7,CASSLVGSGSEQYF
TRBV7-2,TRBJ1-2,CASSLSGTANYGYTF
TRBV29-1,TRBJ2-5,CSVETGIETQYF
TRBV7-9,TRBJ1-1,CASGTGTGAANTEAFF
TRBV29-1,TRBJ2-7,CSVEQGGSYEQYF
TRBV30,TRBJ2-5,CAWNLAQPQETQYF
TRBV30,TRBJ2-5,CAWGSGLGEETQYF
TRBV7-9,TRBJ1-5,CASSDRDGQPQHF
TRBV5-1,TRBJ2-4,CASSLSFSIAGGPVSDIQYF
TRBV11-2,TRBJ2-7,CASSSVSYEQYF
TRBV7-9,TRBJ1-5,CASSYTGGGFDQPQHF
TRBV19,TRBJ2-7,CASTLATGQYYEQYF
TRBV11-2,TRBJ2-5,CASSSEGARQETQYF
TRBV5-6,TRBJ2-7,CASSVETSGSLVYEQYF
TRBV28,TRBJ2-7,CASSPSEGFFEQYF
TRBV4-1,-,CASSQDVTGESYEQYF
TRBV10-1,TRBJ2-7,CASSPGQTYEQYF
TRBV5-1,TRBJ2-2,CASSVTSPNTGELFF
TRBV9,TRBJ2-3,CASSVGTPGTDTQYF
TRBV25-1,TRBJ2-7,CASSEQLTGGDEQYF
TRBV6-5,TRBJ2-7,CASSSTYRGEYF
TRBV15,TRBJ2-7,CATSRLPRSEQYF